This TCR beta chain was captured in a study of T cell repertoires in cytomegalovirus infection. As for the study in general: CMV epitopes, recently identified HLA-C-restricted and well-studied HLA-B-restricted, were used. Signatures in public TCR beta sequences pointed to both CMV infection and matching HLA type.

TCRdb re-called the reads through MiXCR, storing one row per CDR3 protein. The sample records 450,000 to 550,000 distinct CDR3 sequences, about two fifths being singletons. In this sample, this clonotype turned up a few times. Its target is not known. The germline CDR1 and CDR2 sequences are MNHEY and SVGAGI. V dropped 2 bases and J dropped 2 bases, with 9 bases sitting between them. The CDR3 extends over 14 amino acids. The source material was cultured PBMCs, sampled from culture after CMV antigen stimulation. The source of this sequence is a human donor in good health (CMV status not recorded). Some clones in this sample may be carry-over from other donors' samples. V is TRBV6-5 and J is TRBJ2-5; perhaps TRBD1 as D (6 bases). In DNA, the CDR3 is TGTGCCAGCAGTTACGGACAGAATCAAGAGACCCAGTACTTC. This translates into CASSYGQNQETQYF.